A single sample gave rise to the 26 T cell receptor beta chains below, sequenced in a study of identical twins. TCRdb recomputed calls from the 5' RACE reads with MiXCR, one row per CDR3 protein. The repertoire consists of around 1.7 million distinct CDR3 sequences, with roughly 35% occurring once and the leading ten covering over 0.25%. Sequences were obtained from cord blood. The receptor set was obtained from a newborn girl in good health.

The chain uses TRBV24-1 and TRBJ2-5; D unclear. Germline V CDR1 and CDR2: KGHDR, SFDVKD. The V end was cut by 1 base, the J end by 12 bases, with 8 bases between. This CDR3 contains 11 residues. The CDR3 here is CATSDFSGEYF. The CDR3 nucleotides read TGTGCCACCAGTGATTTTTCTGGCGAGTACTTC.

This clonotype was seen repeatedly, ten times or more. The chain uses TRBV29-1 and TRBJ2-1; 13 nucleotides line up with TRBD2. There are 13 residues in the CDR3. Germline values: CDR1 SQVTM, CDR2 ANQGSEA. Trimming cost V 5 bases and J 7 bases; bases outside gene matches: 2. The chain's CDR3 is CSVRGLAGNEQFF. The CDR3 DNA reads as TGCAGCGTTAGGGGACTAGCGGGGAATGAGCAGTTCTTC.

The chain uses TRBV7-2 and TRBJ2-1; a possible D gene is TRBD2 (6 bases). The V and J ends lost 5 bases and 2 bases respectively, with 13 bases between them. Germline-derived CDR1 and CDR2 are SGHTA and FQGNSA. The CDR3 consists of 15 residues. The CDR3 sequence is CASSPRDSAYNEQFF. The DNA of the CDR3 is TGTGCCAGCAGCCCCCGGGACTCCGCCTACAATGAGCAGTTCTTC.

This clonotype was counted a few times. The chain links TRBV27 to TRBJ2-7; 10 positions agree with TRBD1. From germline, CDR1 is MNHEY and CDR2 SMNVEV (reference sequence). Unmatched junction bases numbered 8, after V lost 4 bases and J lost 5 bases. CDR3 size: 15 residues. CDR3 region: CASSSDRGRGNEQYF. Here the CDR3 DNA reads TGTGCCAGCAGTTCCGACAGGGGGCGTGGGAACGAGCAGTACTTC.

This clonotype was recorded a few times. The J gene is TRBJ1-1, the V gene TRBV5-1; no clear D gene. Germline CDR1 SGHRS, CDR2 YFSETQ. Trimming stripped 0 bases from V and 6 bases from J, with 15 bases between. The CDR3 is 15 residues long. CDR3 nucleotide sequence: TGCGCCAGCAGCTTGGGAGGGCGAGAAGGCCCTGAAGCTTTCTTT. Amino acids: CASSLGGREGPEAFF.

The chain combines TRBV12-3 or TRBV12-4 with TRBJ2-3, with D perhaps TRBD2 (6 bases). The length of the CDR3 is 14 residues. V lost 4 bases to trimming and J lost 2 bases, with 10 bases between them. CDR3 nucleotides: TGTGCCAGCAGTTACGTACTAGCCACAGATACGCAGTATTTT. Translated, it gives CASSYVLATDTQYF.

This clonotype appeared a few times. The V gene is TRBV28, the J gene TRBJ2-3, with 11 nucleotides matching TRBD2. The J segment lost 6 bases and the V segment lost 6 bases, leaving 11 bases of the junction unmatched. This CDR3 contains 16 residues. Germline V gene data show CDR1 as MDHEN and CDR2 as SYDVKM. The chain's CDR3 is CASRALAGGFTDTQYF. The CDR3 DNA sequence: TGTGCCAGCAGGGCCCTAGCGGGAGGATTTACGGATACGCAGTATTTT.

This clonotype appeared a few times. The CDR3 reads CASSFQDRYTEAFF. DNA of the CDR3: TGTGCCAGCAGCTTCCAGGACAGATACACTGAAGCTTTCTTT. The chain employs TRBV5-4 and TRBJ1-1; a weak D match, TRBD1 (6 bases). The CDR3 is made up of 14 amino acids. Germline V gene sequence: CDR1 SGHNT, CDR2 YYREEE (reference sequence). V was pared by 2 bases and J by 3 bases, with 11 bases between. The complete variable domain, with remaining parts taken from reference TRBV5-4 and TRBJ1-1, reads ETGVTQSPTHLIKTRGQQVTLRCSSQSGHNTVSWYQQALGQGPQFIFQYYREEENGRGNFPPRFSGLQFPNYSSELNVNALELDDSALYLCASSFQDRYTEAFFGQGTRLTVV.

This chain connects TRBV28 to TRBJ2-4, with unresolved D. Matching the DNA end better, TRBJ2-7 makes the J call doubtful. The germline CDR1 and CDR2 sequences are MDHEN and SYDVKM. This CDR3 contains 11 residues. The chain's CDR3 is CASIDGYEQYF. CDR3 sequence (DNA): TGTGCCAGCATCGATGGCTACGAGCAGTACTTC.

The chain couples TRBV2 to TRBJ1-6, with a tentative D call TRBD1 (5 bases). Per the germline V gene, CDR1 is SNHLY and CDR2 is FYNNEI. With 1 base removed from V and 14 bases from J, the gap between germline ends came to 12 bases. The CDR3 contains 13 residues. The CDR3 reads CASSEDGAGTLHF. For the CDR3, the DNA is TGTGCCAGCAGTGAAGACGGTGCAGGGACCCTCCACTTT.

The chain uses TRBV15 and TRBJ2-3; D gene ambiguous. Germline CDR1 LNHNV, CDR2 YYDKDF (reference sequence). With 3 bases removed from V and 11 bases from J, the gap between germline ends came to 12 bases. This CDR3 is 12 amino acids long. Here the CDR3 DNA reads TGTGCCACCAGCAGTCGAGATGGGGTGCAGTATTTT. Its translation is CATSSRDGVQYF.

The CDR3, as DNA: TGCGCCAGCAGCCAAAAAGGAAGCGGGACCCTCACAGATACGCAGTATTTT. It is translated as CASSQKGSGTLTDTQYF. This chain connects TRBV4-1 to TRBJ2-3; TRBD2 matches 7 bases. The CDR3 loop spans 17 amino acids. Germline CDR1 MGHRA, CDR2 YSYEKL. V dropped 2 bases and J dropped 2; count of bases not matched to a gene: 10.

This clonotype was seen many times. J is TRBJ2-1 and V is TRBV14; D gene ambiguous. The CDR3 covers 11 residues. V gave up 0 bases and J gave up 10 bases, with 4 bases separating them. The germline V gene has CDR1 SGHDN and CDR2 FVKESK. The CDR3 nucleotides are TGTGCCAGCAGCCAAGATCTGGAGCAGTTCTTC. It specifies CASSQDLEQFF.

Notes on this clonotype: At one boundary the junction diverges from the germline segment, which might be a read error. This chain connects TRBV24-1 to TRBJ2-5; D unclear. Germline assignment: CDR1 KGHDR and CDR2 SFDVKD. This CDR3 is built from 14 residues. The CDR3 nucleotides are TGTGCCACCAGTGAAGGCACGTACCACGAGACCCAGTACTTC. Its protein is CATSEGTYHETQYF.

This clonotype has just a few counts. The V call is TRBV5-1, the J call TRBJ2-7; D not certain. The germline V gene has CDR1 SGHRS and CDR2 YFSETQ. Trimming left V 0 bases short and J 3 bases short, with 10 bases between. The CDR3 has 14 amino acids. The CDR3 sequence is CASSLEVGYYEQYF. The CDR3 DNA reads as TGCGCCAGCAGCTTGGAAGTAGGTTACTACGAGCAGTACTTC. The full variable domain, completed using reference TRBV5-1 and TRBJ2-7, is KAGVTQTPRYLIKTRGQQVTLSCSPISGHRSVSWYQQTPGQGLQFLFEYFSETQRNKGNFPGRFSGRQFSNSRSEMNVSTLELGDSALYLCASSLEVGYYEQYFGPGTRLTVT.

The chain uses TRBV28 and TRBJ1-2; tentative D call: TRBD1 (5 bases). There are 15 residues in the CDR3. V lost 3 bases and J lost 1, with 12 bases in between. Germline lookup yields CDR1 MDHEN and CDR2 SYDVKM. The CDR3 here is CASSLRGTFNYGYTF. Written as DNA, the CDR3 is TGTGCCAGCAGTTTGAGGGGCACCTTTAACTATGGCTACACCTTC.

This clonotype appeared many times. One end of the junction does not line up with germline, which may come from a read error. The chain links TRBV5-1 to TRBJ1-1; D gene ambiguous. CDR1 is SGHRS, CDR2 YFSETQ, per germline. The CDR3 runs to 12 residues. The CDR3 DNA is TGTGCCAGCAGTGAACGGGGCACTGAAGCTTTCTTT. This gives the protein CASSERGTEAFF.

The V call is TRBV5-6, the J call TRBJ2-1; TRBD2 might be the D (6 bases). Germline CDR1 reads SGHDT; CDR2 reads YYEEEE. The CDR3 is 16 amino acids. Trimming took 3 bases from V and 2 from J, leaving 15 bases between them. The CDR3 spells CASSCPTRPAYNEQFF. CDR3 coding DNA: TGTGCCAGCAGCTGCCCGACTAGACCAGCCTACAATGAGCAGTTCTTC.

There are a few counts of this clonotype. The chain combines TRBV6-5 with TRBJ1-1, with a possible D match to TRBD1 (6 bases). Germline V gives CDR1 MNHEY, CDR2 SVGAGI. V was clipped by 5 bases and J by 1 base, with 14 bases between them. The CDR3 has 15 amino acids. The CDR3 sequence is CASSGRGHKNTEAFF. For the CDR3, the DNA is TGTGCCAGCAGTGGACGGGGACACAAGAACACTGAAGCTTTCTTT.

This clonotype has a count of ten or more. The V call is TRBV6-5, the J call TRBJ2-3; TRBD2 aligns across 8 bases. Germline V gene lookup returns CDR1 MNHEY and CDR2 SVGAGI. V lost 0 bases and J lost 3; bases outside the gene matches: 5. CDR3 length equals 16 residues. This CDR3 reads CASSYSRTSYTDTQYF. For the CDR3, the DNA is TGTGCCAGCAGTTACTCTAGGACTAGCTATACAGATACGCAGTATTTT.

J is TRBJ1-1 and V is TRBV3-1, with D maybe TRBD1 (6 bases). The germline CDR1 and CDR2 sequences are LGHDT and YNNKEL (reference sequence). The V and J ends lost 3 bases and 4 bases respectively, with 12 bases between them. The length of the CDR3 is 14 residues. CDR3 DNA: TGTGCCAGCAGCCACATAATACAGGGCACTGAAGCTTTCTTT. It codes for CASSHIIQGTEAFF.

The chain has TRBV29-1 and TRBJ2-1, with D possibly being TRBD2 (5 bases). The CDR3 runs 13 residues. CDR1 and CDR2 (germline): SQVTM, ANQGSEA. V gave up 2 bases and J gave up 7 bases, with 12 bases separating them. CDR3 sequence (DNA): TGCAGCGTTGAAATAGGCGGGTTAAATGAGCAGTTCTTC. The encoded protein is CSVEIGGLNEQFF.

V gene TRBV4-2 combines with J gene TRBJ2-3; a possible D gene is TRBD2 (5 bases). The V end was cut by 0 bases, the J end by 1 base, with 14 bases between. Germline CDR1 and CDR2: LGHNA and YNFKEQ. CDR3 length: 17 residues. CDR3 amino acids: CASSQDWRGYRTDTQYF. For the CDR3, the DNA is TGTGCCAGCAGCCAAGATTGGCGCGGGTACCGCACAGATACGCAGTATTTT.

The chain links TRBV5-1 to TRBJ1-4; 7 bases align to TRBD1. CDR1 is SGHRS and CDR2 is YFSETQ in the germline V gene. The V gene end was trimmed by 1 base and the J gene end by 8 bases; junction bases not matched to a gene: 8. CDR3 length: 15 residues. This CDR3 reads CASSLKQGEWEKLFF. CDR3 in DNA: TGCGCCAGCAGCTTGAAGCAGGGGGAGTGGGAAAAACTGTTTTTT.

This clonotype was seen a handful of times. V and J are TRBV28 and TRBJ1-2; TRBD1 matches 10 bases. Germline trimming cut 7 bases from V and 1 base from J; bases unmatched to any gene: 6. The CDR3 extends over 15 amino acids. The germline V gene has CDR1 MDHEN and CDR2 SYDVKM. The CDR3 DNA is TGTGCCAGCATGATCGGGACAGGGGTTAACTATGGCTACACCTTC. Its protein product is CASMIGTGVNYGYTF.

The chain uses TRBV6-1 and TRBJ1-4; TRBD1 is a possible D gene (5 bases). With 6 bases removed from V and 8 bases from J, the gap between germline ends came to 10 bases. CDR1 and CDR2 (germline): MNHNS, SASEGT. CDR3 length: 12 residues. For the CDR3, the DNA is TGTGCCAGCAGAGGGGAGGGCGAAAAACTGTTTTTT. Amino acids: CASRGEGEKLFF.